This T cell receptor (beta chain) was obtained from a study of cytomegalovirus exposure and HLA in healthy donors. In regard to this clone: Its target is unknown.

Whole-study results and caveats: V- and J-gene trimming in TCR beta was tied to a missense DCLRE1C variant by an analysis performed later. 87-base-pair reads could not separate some V segments, including TRBV6-2 and TRBV6-3. 164 TCR beta chains were listed as cytomegalovirus-associated.

Primers for the PCR totalled 60 Vbeta and 13 Jbeta. Original processing notes: Roughly 11 million shared chains were among approximately 80 million unique TCR beta chains counted in a later analysis. TCRdb's copy holds only in-frame clones and misses some; the assay was immunoSEQ multiplex PCR. Clone size and the V and J calls come from that table; the DNA yielded D and trimming. This sample has 150,000 to 250,000 clones, with about 80% found just once. Trimming cost V 4 bases and J 2 bases, with 24 bases left between them. The CDR3 has 18 amino acids. Germline CDR1 reads LNHNV; CDR2 reads YYDKDF (reference sequence).

This chain connects TRBV15 to TRBJ2-7; D possibly corresponds to TRBD2 (5 bases). Sequences were obtained from PBMCs. The clonotype was recovered from a woman aged 30 to 39 in good health and CMV-seropositive. The CDR3 region has the DNA TGTGCCACCAGCACGGATCCCAGTTGGCGCGGGCGAACCTACGAGCAGTACTTC. Protein product: CATSTDPSWRGRTYEQYF.